These T cell receptor beta chains were read from a single sample in a study of cytomegalovirus exposure and HLA in healthy donors. Profiling relied on immunoSEQ multiplex PCR, and the TCRdb table lists in-frame clones only, not all of them. Of 150,000 to 200,000 clones in the sample, roughly 82% are singletons; the top ten hold about 1.6%. The sequencing input was PBMCs. Receptor source: a woman aged 18-35 years in good health and CMV-seronegative. CDR3s include the opening cysteine and the closing phenylalanine or tryptophan. Each record gives: V gene, D gene, CDR3 length, clone size, J gene, CDR3 protein, CDR3 DNA. D genes are given only for firm matches. A clone size is listed for some rows: how often the clone was seen (once, few, many), or a class if it is expanded.

TRBV7-8	TRBD2	15	once	TRBJ2-5	CASSLRLAEQETQYF	TGTGCCAGCAGCTTAAGACTAGCGGAACAAGAGACCCAGTACTTC
TRBV7-9	TRBD1	12	few	TRBJ2-7	CASSWGQAEQYF	TGTGCCAGCAGCTGGGGACAGGCCGAGCAGTACTTC
TRBV5-3	TRBD1	18	.	TRBJ2-7	CARSLIGVRTGVDYEQYF	TGTGCCAGAAGCTTGATAGGGGTAAGGACAGGGGTCGACTACGAGCAGTACTTC
TRBV6-1	TRBD1	14	.	TRBJ1-1	CASSVAGGDTEAFF	TGTGCCAGCAGTGTAGCAGGGGGGGACACTGAAGCTTTCTTT
TRBV5-1	.	14	.	TRBJ1-2	CASSWLWVSEGYTF	TGCGCCAGCAGCTGGTTATGGGTGAGCGAAGGCTACACCTTC
TRBV21-1	.	18	.	TRBJ2-7	CASSKKGWGEPTAYEQYF	TGTGCCAGCAGCAAGAAAGGCTGGGGGGAGCCCACCGCCTACGAGCAGTACTTC
TRBV2	.	15	.	TRBJ2-7	CASSEWPTTHYEQYF	TGTGCCAGCAGTGAATGGCCCACCACCCACTACGAGCAGTACTTC
TRBV7-9	.	13	.	TRBJ1-6	CASSLDRNSPLHF	TGTGCCAGCAGCCTAGACAGAAATTCACCCCTCCACTTT
TRBV6-1	TRBD2	15	.	TRBJ2-3	CASPSGGPSTDTQYF	TGTGCCTCTCCTAGCGGGGGCCCTAGCACAGATACGCAGTATTTT
TRBV7-6	.	14	.	TRBJ2-7	CASSLGGGAYEQYF	TGTGCCAGCAGCTTAGGTGGAGGGGCCTACGAGCAGTACTTC
TRBV2	.	13	.	TRBJ2-1	CASSGGLNNEQFF	TGTGCCAGCAGCGGGGGGCTGAACAATGAGCAGTTCTTC
TRBV5-4	TRBD1	15	.	TRBJ1-2	CASSFDLRDRGGYTF	TGTGCCAGCAGTTTCGATCTCCGGGACAGGGGTGGCTACACCTTC
TRBV28	TRBD1	15	.	TRBJ2-7	CASSFPGQGSDEQYF	TGTGCCAGCAGTTTCCCCGGACAGGGTTCGGACGAGCAGTACTTC
TRBV11-2	TRBD1	16	once	TRBJ2-7	CASSLVTGASLYEQYF	TGTGCCAGCAGCTTAGTTACAGGGGCATCTCTCTACGAGCAGTACTTC
TRBV19	.	17	.	TRBJ2-7	CASSIGWSGLSSYEQYF	TGTGCCAGTAGTATAGGCTGGTCAGGGCTATCCTCCTACGAGCAGTACTTC
TRBV2	.	16	few	TRBJ1-3	CASRSGQDYSGNTIYF	TGTGCCAGCCGATCGGGGCAGGACTATTCTGGAAACACCATATATTTT
TRBV7-9	TRBD1	14	few	TRBJ1-1	CASSPEAGGTEAFF	TGTGCCAGCAGCCCTGAGGCAGGGGGCACTGAAGCTTTCTTT
TRBV28	.	13	few	TRBJ1-5	CASSLQGYQPQHF	TGTGCCAGCAGCCTTCAGGGTTATCAGCCCCAGCATTTT
TRBV6-1	.	10	.	TRBJ2-5	CASTGETQYF	TGTGCCAGCACCGGGGAGACCCAGTACTTC
TRBV18	.	15	.	TRBJ2-7	CASSPGHYSSYEQYF	TGTGCCAGCTCACCGGGACACTACAGCTCCTACGAGCAGTACTTC
TRBV10-3	TRBD1	12	.	TRBJ2-7	CATDRGHDEQYF	TGTGCCACTGACAGGGGGCACGACGAGCAGTACTTC
TRBV29-1	TRBD2	14	.	TRBJ2-7	CSVISGTTSYEQYF	TGCAGCGTTATTAGCGGGACTACATCCTACGAGCAGTACTTC
TRBV25-1	TRBD1	14	.	TRBJ2-7	CASGGTGGAYEQYF	TGTGCCAGCGGGGGGACAGGGGGCGCCTACGAGCAGTACTTC
TRBV7-9	.	18	.	TRBJ2-1	CASSSLLVGVASYNEQFF	TGTGCCAGCAGCTCCCTTCTGGTGGGAGTTGCCTCCTACAATGAGCAGTTCTTC
TRBV2	TRBD2	14	few	TRBJ2-7	CASSLAGVVHEQYF	TGTGCCAGCAGCCTAGCGGGAGTGGTGCACGAGCAGTACTTC
TRBV11-2	.	15	once	TRBJ2-2	CASSLVRRDTGELFF	TGTGCCAGCAGCTTAGTCCGCCGGGACACCGGGGAGCTGTTTTTT
TRBV5-1	TRBD1	15	.	TRBJ1-2	CASSLGGGGNYGYTF	TGCGCCAGCAGCTTGGGAGGGGGCGGTAACTATGGCTACACCTTC
TRBV19	.	15	few	TRBJ1-5	CASRQSGGPNQPQHF	TGTGCCAGTAGGCAGTCGGGGGGGCCCAATCAGCCCCAGCATTTT
TRBV7-9	TRBD1	16	.	TRBJ1-3	CASSPRQGDSGNTIYF	TGTGCCAGCAGCCCAAGACAGGGGGATTCTGGAAACACCATATATTTT